This TCR beta chain appears in the sequencing data of a study of response to subunit inactivated influenza vaccine. Worth noting for this clonotype: No antigen is known for it.

MiXCR, applied by TCRdb to the RT-PCR reads, yields one record per CDR3 protein. In the table there are hundreds of thousands of distinct CDR3 sequences, approximately 7.1% of which are singletons. Findings and limits, study-wide: Each seasonal influenza vaccination, the authors suggested, recruits few new T cells.

This CDR3 contains 17 residues. Looked up from germline, CDR1 is ENHRY and CDR2 is SYGVKD. V gave up 7 bases and J gave up 0 bases, with 19 bases separating them. The chain combines TRBV10-3 with TRBJ2-1; D tentatively fits TRBD1 or TRBD2 (7 bases each). The TCR comes from a man aged 45 to 75 who received an inactivated influenza vaccine. This specimen was PBMCs from blood, taken about 23 months after vaccination. This CDR3 is CAITGGQIGDSYNEQFF. The DNA for the CDR3 is TGTGCCATCACGGGGGGACAGATAGGCGACTCCTACAATGAGCAGTTCTTC.